Sequencing of this T cell receptor beta chain was carried out in a study of T-cell reconstitution after alpha-beta-depleted transplantation in children. Per the germline V gene, CDR1 is SGHRS and CDR2 is YFSETQ. V lost 4 bases to trimming and J lost 0 bases; unmatched junction nucleotides: 8. The CDR3 runs to 16 residues. This clonotype came up a few times. As it was prepared, the TCRbeta library received unique molecular identifiers. MiXCR, run by TCRdb on the PCR reads, gives a single entry per CDR3 protein. The sample has about 400,000 distinct CDR3 sequences; approximately 12% are singletons. The chain is built from TRBV5-1 and TRBJ2-7; 9 nucleotides line up with TRBD1. This material consisted of PBMCs, taken from the stem cell graft. This clonotype was obtained from a human donor who donated a stem cell graft to a child with Fanconi anemia. This CDR3 reads CASSTSGTGSSYEQYF. CDR3 DNA sequence: TGCGCCAGCAGCACCTCCGGGACAGGGAGCTCCTACGAGCAGTACTTC.